Included here is one T cell receptor beta chain sequence, with context. The sample originates from a study of blood T cell repertoires in COVID-19. Measured with immunoSEQ multiplex PCR; TCRdb has only the in-frame clones, and not every one. The sample records under 250,000 clones, 86% being singletons. V dropped 6 bases and J dropped 4; count of bases not matched to a gene: 7. Germline CDR1 and CDR2: LNHDA and SQIVND (reference sequence). This CDR3 region has 14 residues. The chain links TRBV19 to TRBJ1-1, with 8 positions matching TRBD1. The clonotype originates from a man between 50 and 59 years old with COVID-19, enrolled during active disease. Sequences were obtained from peripheral blood. The CDR3 DNA is TGTGCCAGTAGGAAGGACAGGGATGGCACTGAAGCTTTCTTT. Its translation is CASRKDRDGTEAFF.